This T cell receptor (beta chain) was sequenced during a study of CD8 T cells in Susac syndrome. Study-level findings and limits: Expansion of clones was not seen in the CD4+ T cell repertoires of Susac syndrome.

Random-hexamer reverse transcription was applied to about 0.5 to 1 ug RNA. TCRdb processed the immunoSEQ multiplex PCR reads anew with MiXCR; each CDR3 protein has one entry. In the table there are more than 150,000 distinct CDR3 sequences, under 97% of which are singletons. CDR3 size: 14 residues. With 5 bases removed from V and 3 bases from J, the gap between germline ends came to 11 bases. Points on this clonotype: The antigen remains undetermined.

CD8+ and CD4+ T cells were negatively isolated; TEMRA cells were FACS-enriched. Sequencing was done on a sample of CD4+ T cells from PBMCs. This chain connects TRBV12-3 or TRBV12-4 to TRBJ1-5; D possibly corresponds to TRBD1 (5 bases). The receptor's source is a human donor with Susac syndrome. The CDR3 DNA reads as TGTGCCAGCAGTCTCCGGGGCTTCAATCAGCCCCAGCATTTT. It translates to CASSLRGFNQPQHF.